What follows are 25 T cell receptor beta chains derived from one specimen sequenced in a study of glioma-infiltrating T cells. Using RNA template, CDR3s of TCR alpha and beta were amplified with iRepertoire arm-PCR. TCRdb used MiXCR to reprocess the multiplex PCR reads, holding one entry per CDR3 protein. The data contain some 150,000 distinct CDR3 sequences, about 39% of them singletons. The sequencing input was glioma tissue, nonneoplastic brain tissue, or PBMCs (not recorded which). Receptors were obtained from a human donor with low-grade glioma or glioblastoma, undergoing nonglioma brain surgery, or in good health (not recorded which).

Notes on this clonotype: One end of the junction fails to match germline, which may point to a read error. The chain has TRBV20-1 and TRBJ1-5; D is uncertain. Germline loops: CDR1 DFQATT, CDR2 SNEGSKA (reference sequence). This CDR3 has 16 residues. In nucleotides, the CDR3 is TGCAGTGCTAGAGTATTGGCAGGTAATAGCAATCAGCTCCAGCATTTT. Its protein product is CSARVLAGNSNQLQHF.

In this sample, this clonotype turned up a few times. The chain recombines TRBV28 with TRBJ2-7, with unresolved D. Germline CDR1 reads MDHEN; CDR2 reads SYDVKM. The CDR3 has 18 residues. Trimming cost V 6 bases and J 0 bases, with 24 bases left between them. CDR3 nucleotide sequence: TGTGCCAGCAGCCATACCTGGGCTGATAAGGCAGACTCCTACGAGCAGTACTTC. Its protein is CASSHTWADKADSYEQYF.

The chain uses TRBV20-1 and TRBJ2-7, with 7 bases lining up with TRBD1. This CDR3 region has 14 residues. With 2 bases clipped from V and 6 bases from J, the junction kept 10 bases outside the gene matches. Germline V lookup: CDR1 DFQATT, CDR2 SNEGSKA (reference sequence). In DNA form, the CDR3 reads TGCAGTGCTAGATTAGAAGGGACAGAAGTCGAGCAGTACTTC. Its protein is CSARLEGTEVEQYF.

This clonotype was counted ten times or more. The chain uses TRBV28 and TRBJ2-7, with D possibly matching TRBD1 (6 bases). CDR3 length equals 13 residues. V lost 5 bases, J lost 3 bases, and 11 bases lay in between. Germline assignment: CDR1 MDHEN and CDR2 SYDVKM. CDR3: CASSPEDSYEQYF. The CDR3 DNA sequence: TGTGCCAGCAGTCCGGAGGACAGCTACGAGCAGTACTTC.

The genes are TRBV20-1 and TRBJ2-3; 10 nucleotides align to TRBD2. Germline V gene lookup returns CDR1 DFQATT and CDR2 SNEGSKA (reference sequence). This CDR3 comprises 16 residues. The junction had 6 bases not matched to a gene; V was cut back by 0 bases and J by 3 bases. This chain's CDR3 is CSARELAGWSTDTQYF. The CDR3 nucleotides read TGCAGTGCTAGAGAACTAGCGGGATGGAGTACAGATACGCAGTATTTT.

There are a few counts of this clonotype. The chain joins TRBV28 to TRBJ2-7; 9 positions match TRBD1. The V segment lost 9 bases and the J segment 5 bases; nucleotides outside the gene matches: 8. Looked up from germline, CDR1 is MDHEN and CDR2 is SYDVKM. This CDR3 has 13 amino acids. The CDR3 here is CASKGQGMDEQYF. The CDR3 DNA reads as TGTGCCAGTAAGGGACAGGGAATGGACGAGCAGTACTTC.

V usage is TRBV6-2 or TRBV6-3 and J usage is TRBJ1-2; TRBD1 matches 9 bases. The CDR3 is 13 amino acids. Looked up from germline, CDR1 is MNHEY and CDR2 is SVGEGT. V lost 6 bases to trimming and J lost 6 bases; unmatched junction nucleotides: 5. CDR3 bases: TGTGCCAGCAGCTGGGGACAGGGAGATGGCTACACCTTC. The encoded protein is CASSWGQGDGYTF.

The chain combines TRBV6-5 with TRBJ2-1, with no clear D. Germline V CDR1 and CDR2: MNHEY, SVGAGI. Trimming pared 4 bases from V and 4 bases from J, leaving 8 bases between. The CDR3 is made up of 13 amino acids. The CDR3 nucleotides are TGTGCCAGCAGTTTTGGACGGTACAATGAGCAGTTCTTC. Protein sequence: CASSFGRYNEQFF.

This chain uses TRBV7-9 with TRBJ1-6; D is ambiguous. Germline loops: CDR1 SEHNR, CDR2 FQNEAQ (reference sequence). The CDR3 length is 15 residues. V was clipped by 1 base and J by 5 bases, with 9 bases between them. The CDR3 spells CASSLDRWNNSPLHF. The CDR3 DNA is TGTGCCAGCAGCTTAGATCGGTGGAATAATTCACCCCTCCACTTT.

This chain links TRBV6-1 with TRBJ2-7; D uncertain. V gave up 6 bases and J gave up 1 base, with 10 bases separating them. CDR1 is MNHNS and CDR2 is SASEGT in the germline V gene. This CDR3 comprises 13 residues. The chain's CDR3 is CASSKTLSYEQYF. CDR3 bases: TGTGCCAGCAGCAAAACTTTATCCTACGAGCAGTACTTC.

The chain employs TRBV7-8 and TRBJ2-1, with TRBD2 matching over 7 bases. Trimming took 8 bases from V and 12 from J; bases not matched to a gene: 13. CDR3 length equals 13 residues. The V gene's germline CDR1 is SGHVS and CDR2 FQNEAQ. The chain's CDR3 is CASASGGSSGQFF. CDR3 DNA sequence: TGTGCCAGCGCCTCCGGGGGGAGCTCTGGGCAGTTCTTC.

The CDR3 loop is CASSYSGTGVNSPLHF. CDR3 bases: TGTGCCAGCAGTTACTCTGGGACAGGGGTTAATTCACCCCTCCACTTT. J is TRBJ1-6 and V is TRBV6-2 or TRBV6-3, with 10 bases identical to TRBD1. The CDR3 consists of 16 residues. Germline assignment: CDR1 MNHEY and CDR2 SVGEGT. V gave up 0 bases and J gave up 6 bases; unmatched junction bases: 2.

This clonotype was seen more than once but under ten times. This chain uses TRBV7-9 with TRBJ2-5; the D is unclear. Germline V gene data show CDR1 as SEHNR and CDR2 as FQNEAQ (reference sequence). V was pared by 5 bases and J by 4 bases, with 11 bases between. CDR3 length equals 13 residues. CDR3 DNA sequence: TGTGCCAGCAGCCCAGGCCCTGGAGAGACCCAGTACTTC. Its translation: CASSPGPGETQYF.

To note about this clonotype: A much larger clone lies one base from this, so it may be a read error. The gene calls are TRBV6-2 or TRBV6-3 and TRBJ2-7, with unresolved D. Trimming shortened V by 10 bases and J by 7 bases, and 14 bases separated the two germline ends. Germline V gives CDR1 MNHEY, CDR2 SVGEGT. The CDR3 length is 11 residues. CDR3 region: CAITEYNEQYF. CDR3 nucleotides: TGTGCCATAACAGAGTACAATGAGCAGTACTTC.

This clonotype was seen only a few times. The CDR3 does not close with the conserved phenylalanine or tryptophan, likely indicating a read error. The DNA is omitted, as the CDR3 cannot be located on it reliably, and the CDR3 follows TCRdb's listing. The chain couples TRBV12-3 or TRBV12-4 to TRBJ1-1; the table names TRBD1, a call not compared with the DNA. Termini included, the CDR3 measures 11 amino acids. This chain's CDR3 is CASSQQSGGIL.

The rearrangement uses TRBV18 and TRBJ1-1; no firm D call. V lost 3 bases and J 8 bases, leaving 13 bases between the germline ends. CDR1 KGHSH and CDR2 LQKENI come from the germline V gene. The length of the CDR3 is 13 residues. The CDR3 region has the DNA TGTGCCAGCTCACCCGGGCGGGAGGCGGAAGCTTTCTTT. Protein sequence: CASSPGREAEAFF.

This clonotype showed up just a few times. The genes are TRBV15 and TRBJ1-2, with 7 bases identical to TRBD1. Germline loops: CDR1 LNHNV, CDR2 YYDKDF (reference sequence). Germline trimming cut 3 bases from V and 4 bases from J; bases unmatched to any gene: 5. CDR3 size: 14 residues. The CDR3 here is CATSRAGQVYGYTF. The CDR3, as DNA: TGTGCCACCAGCAGGGCCGGACAGGTCTATGGCTACACCTTC.

About this clonotype itself: Given a much more abundant clone one base away, this may be a read error. This chain links TRBV6-2 or TRBV6-3 with TRBJ2-1; D is unclear. V lost 0 bases and J lost 8, with 17 bases in between. Per the germline V gene, CDR1 is MNHEY and CDR2 is SVGEGT. The CDR3 is 16 residues long. The CDR3 loop is CASSYSHPVAGDEQFF. The CDR3 DNA reads as TGTGCCAGCAGTTACTCCCACCCTGTAGCAGGCGATGAGCAGTTCTTC.

This clonotype turned up a few times. The rearrangement joins TRBV7-2 to TRBJ2-3, with D tentatively TRBD2 (6 bases). Germline CDR1 is SGHTA and CDR2 is FQGNSA. V gave up 5 bases and J gave up 4 bases, with 13 bases separating them. This CDR3 comprises 14 residues. CDR3 nucleotide sequence: TGTGCCAGCAGCCGGGGGAGAACCCCAGATACGCAGTATTTT. It yields the protein CASSRGRTPDTQYF.

The J gene is TRBJ1-4, the V gene TRBV4-1; D remains ambiguous. V was cut by 8 bases and J by 0 bases, with 10 bases left in between. CDR3 length: 14 residues. CDR1 and CDR2 (germline): MGHRA, YSYEKL. CDR3 DNA sequence: TGCGCCAGCGGTACCGTTGCAACTAATGAAAAACTGTTTTTT. This encodes CASGTVATNEKLFF.

The V and J genes are TRBV20-1 and TRBJ2-1; D is unresolved. Trimming took off 2 bases at V and 0 bases at J, with 8 bases between the two ends. CDR3 size: 14 residues. CDR1 is DFQATT, CDR2 SNEGSKA, per germline (reference sequence). CDR3 loop: CSARPTGSYNEQFF. CDR3 in DNA: TGCAGTGCTAGACCGACGGGCTCCTACAATGAGCAGTTCTTC.

J is TRBJ2-3 and V is TRBV7-9, with a tentative D call TRBD1 (7 bases). This CDR3 comprises 16 residues. The germline V gene has CDR1 SEHNR and CDR2 FQNEAQ (reference sequence). V lost 0 bases and J lost 4, with 14 bases in between. The CDR3 here is CASSLASGQGADTQYF. The DNA of the CDR3 is TGTGCCAGCAGCTTAGCTAGCGGCCAGGGGGCAGATACGCAGTATTTT.

The rearrangement uses TRBV6-1 and TRBJ2-7; 9 positions match TRBD1. J was trimmed by 2 bases and V by 8 bases; bases with no gene match: 7. The CDR3 runs to 14 residues. CDR1 is MNHNS and CDR2 is SASEGT in the germline V gene. The CDR3 DNA reads as TGTGCCAGCCAAAGGACAGGGGAGGCCTACGAGCAGTACTTC. It codes for CASQRTGEAYEQYF.

The chain couples TRBV6-2 or TRBV6-3 to TRBJ2-1; 8 bases align to TRBD2. CDR3 size: 14 residues. The J segment lost 2 bases and the V segment lost 7 bases, leaving 4 bases of the junction unmatched. From germline, CDR1 is MNHEY and CDR2 SVGEGT. In DNA, the CDR3 is TGTGCCAGCAAGAGTAGCGGGGCCTACAATGAGCAGTTCTTC. Translation: CASKSSGAYNEQFF.

This clonotype occurred a few times. V and J are TRBV28 and TRBJ2-3; TRBD2 matches 8 bases. The CDR3 sequence is 14 residues long. Germline CDR1 reads MDHEN; CDR2 reads SYDVKM. J lost 4 bases, V lost 6 bases, and 6 bases had no gene match. This CDR3 reads CASRQRGGADTQYF. Written as DNA, the CDR3 is TGTGCCAGCAGGCAACGGGGGGGGGCAGATACGCAGTATTTT.